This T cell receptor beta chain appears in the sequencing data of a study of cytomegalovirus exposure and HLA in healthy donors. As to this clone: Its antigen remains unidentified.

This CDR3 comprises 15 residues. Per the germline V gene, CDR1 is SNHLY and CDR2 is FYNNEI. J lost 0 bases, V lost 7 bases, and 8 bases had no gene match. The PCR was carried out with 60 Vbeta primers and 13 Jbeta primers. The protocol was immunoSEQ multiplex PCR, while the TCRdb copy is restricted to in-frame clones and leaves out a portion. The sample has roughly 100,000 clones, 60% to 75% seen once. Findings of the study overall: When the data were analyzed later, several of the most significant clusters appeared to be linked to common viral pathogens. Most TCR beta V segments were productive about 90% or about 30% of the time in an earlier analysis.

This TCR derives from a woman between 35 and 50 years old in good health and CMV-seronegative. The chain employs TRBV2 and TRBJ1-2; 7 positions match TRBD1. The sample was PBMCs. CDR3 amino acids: CASKTGQDANYGYTF. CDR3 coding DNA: TGTGCCAGCAAGACCGGACAGGACGCTAACTATGGCTACACCTTC.